This TCR beta chain was profiled in a study of shared clonotypes between healthy human individuals. Trimming pared 7 bases from V and 0 bases from J, leaving 10 bases between. This CDR3 has 13 residues. From germline, CDR1 is MNHEY and CDR2 SMNVEV (reference sequence). Naive CD8 cells were CD45RO-negative, positively selected for CCR7, excluding terminally differentiated effector memory CD45RA+ cells. TCRdb keeps only in-frame clones here, not all; method: immunoSEQ multiplex PCR. The data contain a few hundred thousand clones, around 95% of them singletons. Regarding this clone: Other DNA sequences from this sample encode an identical CDR3 as well.

This rearrangement joins TRBV27 to TRBJ2-7; TRBD1 or TRBD2 may be the D gene (5 bases each). Sequenced: naive CD8+ T cells sorted from blood. This receptor was identified in a woman aged 25-40 years in good health. In nucleotides, the CDR3 is TGTGCCAGCAAGCCAGGGACCTCCTACGAGCAGTACTTC. Translating it yields CASKPGTSYEQYF.